Listed here are 24 T cell receptor beta chains from one sample, sequenced in a study of vaccination effects on CD4 cells after COVID-19. Assay: immunoSEQ multiplex PCR; the TCRdb copy retains only in-frame clones and omits some. The repertoire holds around 19,000 clones, with about 65% as singletons. Antigen-specific CD4+ T cells expanded by the ViraFEST assay with viral peptide pools were then sequenced. Culture proceeded for more than nine days, and CD4+ T cells were then isolated. Nobody among the vaccine recipients had prior SARS-CoV-2 infection (nucleocapsid antibodies were negative). The antigens these receptors bind are not known. The sample here was CD4+ T cells from PBMCs cultured with HCoV-NL63 spike peptides, taken before COVID-19 vaccination. These receptors were obtained from a human donor who received a COVID-19 vaccine.

This chain links TRBV25-1 with TRBJ2-1; D is possibly TRBD2 (5 bases). Germline CDR1 MGHDK, CDR2 SYGVNS. CDR3 length: 14 amino acids. V dropped 6 bases and J dropped 0 bases, with 9 bases sitting between them. The CDR3 loop reads CASRAVSSYNEQFF. The CDR3 DNA is TGTGCCAGCAGAGCGGTTAGCTCCTACAATGAGCAGTTCTTC.

The chain uses TRBV7-9 and TRBJ1-1; the D gene is possibly TRBD1 (6 bases). Germline-derived CDR1 and CDR2 are SEHNR and FQNEAQ (reference sequence). The CDR3 sequence is 12 residues long. With 5 bases removed from V and 10 bases from J, the gap between germline ends came to 14 bases. The CDR3 here is CASSLDQGRAFF. The CDR3 DNA reads as TGTGCCAGCAGCCTCGACCAGGGGCGAGCTTTCTTT.

The V gene is TRBV7-2, the J gene TRBJ2-3; D is unresolved. Germline CDR1 is SGHTA and CDR2 is FQGNSA. CDR3 length equals 14 residues. V was cut by 5 bases and J by 10 bases, with 19 bases left in between. CDR3 nucleotide sequence: TGTGCCAGCAGCCAAGGGCCTTCCTCAAGAGCGCAGTATTTT. As protein: CASSQGPSSRAQYF.

The gene calls are TRBV10-3 and TRBJ2-2; D not resolved. CDR1 and CDR2 from the germline V gene are ENHRY and SYGVKD. The V gene lost 3 bases and the J gene lost 2 bases, with 10 bases spanning the gap. The CDR3 has 15 residues. CDR3 region: CAISDGSPNTGELFF. The CDR3 nucleotides read TGTGCCATCAGTGATGGCAGCCCCAACACCGGGGAGCTGTTTTTT.

CDR3 sequence reads: CASSFGSSNQPQHF. DNA of the CDR3: TGTGCCAGCAGTTTCGGCAGCTCCAATCAGCCCCAGCATTTT. This rearrangement joins TRBV6-2 or TRBV6-3 to TRBJ1-5; D is unclear. Germline CDR1 reads MNHEY; CDR2 reads SVGEGT. The CDR3 is made up of 14 amino acids. V was clipped by 4 bases and J by 3 bases, with 10 bases between them.

This clone was seen only a few times. CDR3 loop: CASSERGLANNEQFF. As DNA, the CDR3 is TGTGCCAGCAGCGAGAGGGGACTAGCTAACAATGAGCAGTTCTTC. The V call is TRBV3-1 (or the pseudogene TRBV3-2), the J call TRBJ2-1; TRBD2 agrees at 9 bases. The germline V gene has CDR1 LGHDT and CDR2 YNNKEL (reference sequence). There are 15 residues in the CDR3. Germline trimming cut 5 bases from V and 5 bases from J; bases unmatched to any gene: 7.

This chain links TRBV10-3 with TRBJ2-5; D not certain. Deletions cut 0 bases from V and 3 bases from J, with 14 bases between. Germline V gene sequence: CDR1 ENHRY, CDR2 SYGVKD. The CDR3 is made up of 16 amino acids. DNA for the CDR3: TGTGCCATCAGTGAGTCAGGTCCATTTATTAAAGAGACCCAGTACTTC. Encoded protein: CAISESGPFIKETQYF.

The rearrangement links TRBV6-5 to TRBJ1-2, with 9 bases identical to TRBD1. The V and J ends lost 6 bases and 8 bases, in that order; junction bases with no gene match: 7. The CDR3 loop spans 13 amino acids. Germline V CDR1 and CDR2: MNHEY, SVGAGI. The CDR3 DNA follows: TGTGCCAGCAGCCCCGGGACAGGGAAAGGCTACACCTTC. Residues: CASSPGTGKGYTF.

About this clone: This sample includes further DNA sequences coding for the same CDR3. The V and J genes are TRBV11-2 and TRBJ1-1; 7 bases match TRBD1. The CDR3 length is 14 residues. The trim removed 5 bases at V and 0 bases at J, leaving 3 bases unmatched. Germline CDR1 SGHAT, CDR2 FQNNGV. In nucleotides, the CDR3 is TGTGCCAGCAGCCTAGGGACAGTGAACACTGAAGCTTTCTTT. Protein product: CASSLGTVNTEAFF.

This clone was counted a few times. J is TRBJ1-5 and V is TRBV6-5; 8 nucleotides line up with TRBD1. Germline CDR1 and CDR2: MNHEY and SVGAGI. Losses at the gene ends were 7 bases for V and 1 base for J; bases not matched to a gene: 3. The CDR3 loop spans 14 amino acids. The CDR3 is CASMGQASNQPQHF. In DNA, the CDR3 is TGTGCCAGCATGGGACAGGCGAGCAATCAGCCCCAGCATTTT.

V gene TRBV12-5 combines with J gene TRBJ1-3; TRBD1 matches 9 bases. The V segment lost 0 bases and the J segment 0 bases; nucleotides outside the gene matches: 15. The germline gives CDR1 LGHNT, CDR2 FRNRAP. The CDR3 length is 21 residues. CDR3 region: CASGLVQDRGQQHHSGNTIYF. The CDR3 DNA reads as TGTGCTAGTGGTTTGGTACAGGACAGGGGACAACAACACCACTCTGGAAACACCATATATTTT.

The chain is built from TRBV5-4 and TRBJ2-3, with TRBD2 identical over 8 bases. Germline lookup yields CDR1 SGHNT and CDR2 YYREEE (reference sequence). Trimming at V came to 3 bases and at J to 3 bases, leaving 9 bases not matched to a gene. The CDR3 has 16 amino acids. The CDR3 DNA follows: TGTGCCAGCAGCTCTAGCGGCGGGGGGCCAACAGATACGCAGTATTTT. Protein sequence: CASSSSGGGPTDTQYF.

The chain links TRBV4-1 to TRBJ1-5; TRBD1 is a possible D gene (6 bases). Germline CDR1 MGHRA, CDR2 YSYEKL. V dropped 0 bases and J dropped 5 bases, with 20 bases sitting between them. This CDR3 contains 18 residues. This chain's CDR3 is CASSQDLAFRRGDQPQHF. The DNA of the CDR3 is TGCGCCAGCAGCCAAGATCTAGCGTTCCGCAGGGGCGATCAGCCCCAGCATTTT.

The rearrangement joins TRBV6-5 to TRBJ2-5, with a possible D match to TRBD2 (5 bases). Germline V CDR1 and CDR2: MNHEY, SVGAGI. This CDR3 is built from 14 residues. V lost 6 bases to trimming and J lost 5 bases, with 16 bases between them. The CDR3 loop is CASSHGENTETQYF. The CDR3 nucleotides are TGTGCCAGCAGCCACGGGGAAAATACGGAGACCCAGTACTTC.

The chain employs TRBV5-1 and TRBJ2-3; 8 bases are shared with TRBD2. V trimming: 3 bases; J trimming: 3 bases; junction bases outside the gene matches: 3. The CDR3 consists of 14 residues. The V gene's germline CDR1 is SGHRS and CDR2 YFSETQ. CDR3 sequence (DNA): TGCGCCAGCAGCTCGGGACTAGTTACAGATACGCAGTATTTT. It yields the protein CASSSGLVTDTQYF.

This clone was counted once. The chain combines TRBV5-8 with TRBJ2-7, with a tentative D call TRBD2 (6 bases). V lost 0 bases and J 5 bases, leaving 18 bases between the germline ends. The CDR3 sequence is 16 residues long. CDR1 and CDR2 (germline): SGHTS, YDEGEE. The CDR3 DNA reads as TGTGCCAGCAGCTTGGCCATACTGGAGGGGACGGACGAGCAGTACTTC. Its protein is CASSLAILEGTDEQYF.

The rearrangement joins TRBV5-1 to TRBJ2-1; 8 bases align to TRBD2. The CDR3 sequence is 17 residues long. CDR1 and CDR2 (germline): SGHRS, YFSETQ. The V segment lost 4 bases and the J segment 5 bases; nucleotides outside the gene matches: 14. CDR3 nucleotides: TGCGCCAGCAGCACGCAAGCCGGGACTAGGTCTAACAATGAGCAGTTCTTC. It yields the protein CASSTQAGTRSNNEQFF.

The sample holds one count of this clone. V is TRBV27 and J is TRBJ2-7; 7 bases map to TRBD2. Germline-derived CDR1 and CDR2 are MNHEY and SMNVEV (reference sequence). The ends lost 6 bases at V and 5 bases at J; junction bases unmatched: 13. The CDR3 is 15 amino acids. CDR3 residues: CASSFIGGRLDEQYF. CDR3 DNA: TGTGCCAGCAGCTTCATCGGGGGGAGACTGGACGAGCAGTACTTC.

The genes are TRBV18 and TRBJ2-7, with D possibly TRBD2 on 7 matching bases. Germline CDR1 reads KGHSH; CDR2 reads LQKENI. Trimming removed 8 bases at V and 0 bases at J, with 17 bases between. The CDR3 is made up of 15 amino acids. CDR3 DNA: TGTGCCAGCCATACAACAGGGAGGGGCTCCTACGAGCAGTACTTC. It yields the protein CASHTTGRGSYEQYF.

In this sample, this clone turned up a few times. This chain joins TRBV10-3 and TRBJ1-5; D remains ambiguous. Germline CDR1 ENHRY, CDR2 SYGVKD. The ends were cut back, 10 bases at V and 7 bases at J, with 14 bases in the middle. CDR3 length: 12 amino acids. CDR3 nucleotides: TGTGCCAGTCGGCCGGAGGGCCAGCCCCAGCATTTT. It codes for CASRPEGQPQHF.

The chain recombines TRBV3-1 (or the pseudogene TRBV3-2) with TRBJ1-3; 7 bases line up with TRBD1. CDR1 is LGHDT, CDR2 YNNKEL, per germline (reference sequence). Trimming took 4 bases from V and 0 from J; bases not matched to a gene: 12. This CDR3 spans 18 amino acids. CDR3 loop: CASSRGDSWSSSGNTIYF. DNA for the CDR3: TGTGCCAGCAGCCGAGGGGACAGTTGGTCTAGCTCTGGAAACACCATATATTTT.

This chain joins TRBV4-1 and TRBJ2-2; 12 bases agree with TRBD2. There are 17 residues in the CDR3. V shed 2 bases and J 5 bases; nucleotides not matched to a gene: 6. CDR1 is MGHRA and CDR2 is YSYEKL in the germline V gene. Here the CDR3 DNA reads TGCGCCAGCAGCCAAAATGGACTAGCGGGAAGTACCGGGGAGCTGTTTTTT. This translates into CASSQNGLAGSTGELFF.

The DNA of the CDR3 is TGTGCCAGCAGCAACAACACGTACTTC. This gives the protein CASSNNTYF. The chain recombines TRBV21-1 with TRBJ2-5; TRBD1 is the table's D call and was not checked against the DNA. TRBV21-1 is listed as a pseudogene. This CDR3 contains 9 residues.

The chain employs TRBV11-2 and TRBJ2-1; D is ambiguous. This CDR3 is 16 amino acids long. Germline lookup yields CDR1 SGHAT and CDR2 FQNNGV. The V gene lost 0 bases and the J gene lost 0 bases, with 9 bases spanning the gap. The CDR3 sequence: CASSLDLRSSYNEQFF. Written as DNA, the CDR3 is TGTGCCAGCAGCTTAGATCTCCGCAGCTCCTACAATGAGCAGTTCTTC.